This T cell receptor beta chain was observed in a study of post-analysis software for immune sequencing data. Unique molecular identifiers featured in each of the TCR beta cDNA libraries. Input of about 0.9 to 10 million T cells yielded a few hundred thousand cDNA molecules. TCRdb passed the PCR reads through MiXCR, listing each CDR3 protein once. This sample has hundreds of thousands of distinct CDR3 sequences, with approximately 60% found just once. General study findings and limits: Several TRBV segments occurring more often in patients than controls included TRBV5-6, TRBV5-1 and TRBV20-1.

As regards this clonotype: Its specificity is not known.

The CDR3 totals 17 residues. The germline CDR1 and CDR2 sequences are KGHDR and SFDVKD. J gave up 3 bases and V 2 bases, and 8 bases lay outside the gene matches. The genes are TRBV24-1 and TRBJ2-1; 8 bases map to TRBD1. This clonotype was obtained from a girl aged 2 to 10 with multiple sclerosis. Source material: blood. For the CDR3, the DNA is TGTGCCACCAGTGATTCCCCTGGGACAGGAAACTACAATGAGCAGTTCTTC. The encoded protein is CATSDSPGTGNYNEQFF.